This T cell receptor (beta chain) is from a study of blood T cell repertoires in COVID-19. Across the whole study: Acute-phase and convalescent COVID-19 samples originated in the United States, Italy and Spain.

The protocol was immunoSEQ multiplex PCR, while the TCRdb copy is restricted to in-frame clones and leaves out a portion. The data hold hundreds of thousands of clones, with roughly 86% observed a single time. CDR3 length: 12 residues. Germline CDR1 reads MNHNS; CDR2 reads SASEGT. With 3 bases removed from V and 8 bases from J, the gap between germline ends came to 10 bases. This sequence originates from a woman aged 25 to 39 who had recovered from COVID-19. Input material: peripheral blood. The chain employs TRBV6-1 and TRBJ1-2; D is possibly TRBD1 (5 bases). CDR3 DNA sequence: TGTGCCAGCAGTGATCCAGGGATCGGCTACACCTTC. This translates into CASSDPGIGYTF.